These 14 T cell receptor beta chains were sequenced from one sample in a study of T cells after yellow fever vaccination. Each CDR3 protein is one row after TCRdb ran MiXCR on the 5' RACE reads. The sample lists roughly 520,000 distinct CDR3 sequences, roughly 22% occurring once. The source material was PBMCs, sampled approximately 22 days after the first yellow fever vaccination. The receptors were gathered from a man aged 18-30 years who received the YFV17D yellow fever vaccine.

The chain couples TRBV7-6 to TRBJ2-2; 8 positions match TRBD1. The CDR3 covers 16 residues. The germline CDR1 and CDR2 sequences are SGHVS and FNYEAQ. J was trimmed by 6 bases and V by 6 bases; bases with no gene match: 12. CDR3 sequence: CASRPRQGRTPGELFF. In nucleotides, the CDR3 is TGTGCCAGCAGACCTAGACAGGGGCGGACGCCCGGGGAGCTGTTTTTT.

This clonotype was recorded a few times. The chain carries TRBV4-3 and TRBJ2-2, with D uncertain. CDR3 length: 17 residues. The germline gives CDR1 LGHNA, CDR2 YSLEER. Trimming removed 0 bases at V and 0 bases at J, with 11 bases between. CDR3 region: CASSQDWIKSNTGELFF. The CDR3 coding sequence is TGCGCCAGCAGCCAAGATTGGATCAAATCGAACACCGGGGAGCTGTTTTTT.

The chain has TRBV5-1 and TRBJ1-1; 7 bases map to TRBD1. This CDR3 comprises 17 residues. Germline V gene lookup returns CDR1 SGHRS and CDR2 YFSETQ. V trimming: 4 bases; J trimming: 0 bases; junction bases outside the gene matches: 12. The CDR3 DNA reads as TGCGCCAGCAGCCCGGGACAGAGTATTTTTTTGAACACTGAAGCTTTCTTT. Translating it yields CASSPGQSIFLNTEAFF.

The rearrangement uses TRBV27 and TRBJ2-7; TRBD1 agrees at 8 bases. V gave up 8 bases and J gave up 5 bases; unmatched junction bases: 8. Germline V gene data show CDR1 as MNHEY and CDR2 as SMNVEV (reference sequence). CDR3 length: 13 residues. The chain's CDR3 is CASAQQGVNEQYV. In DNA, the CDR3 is TGTGCCAGCGCCCAACAGGGGGTCAACGAGCAGTACGTC.

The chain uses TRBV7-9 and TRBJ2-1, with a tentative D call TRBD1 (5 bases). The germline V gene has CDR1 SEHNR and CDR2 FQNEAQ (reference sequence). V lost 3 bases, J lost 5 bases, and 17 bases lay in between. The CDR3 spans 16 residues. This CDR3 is CASSFVRTWVDNEQFF. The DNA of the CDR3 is TGTGCCAGCAGCTTTGTCCGGACATGGGTGGACAATGAGCAGTTCTTC.

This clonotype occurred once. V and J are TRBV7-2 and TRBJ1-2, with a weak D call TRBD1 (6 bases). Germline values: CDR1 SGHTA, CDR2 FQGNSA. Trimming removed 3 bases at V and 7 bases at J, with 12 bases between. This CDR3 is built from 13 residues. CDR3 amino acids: CASSFGGQGGYTF. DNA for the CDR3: TGTGCCAGCAGCTTCGGGGGGCAGGGTGGCTACACCTTC.

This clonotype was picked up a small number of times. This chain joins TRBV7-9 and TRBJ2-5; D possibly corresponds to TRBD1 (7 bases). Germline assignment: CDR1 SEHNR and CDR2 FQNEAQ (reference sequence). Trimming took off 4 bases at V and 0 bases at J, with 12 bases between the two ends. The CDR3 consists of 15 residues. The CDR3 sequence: CASSSRRGHQETQYF. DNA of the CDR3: TGTGCCAGCAGCTCTCGGAGGGGGCACCAAGAGACCCAGTACTTC.

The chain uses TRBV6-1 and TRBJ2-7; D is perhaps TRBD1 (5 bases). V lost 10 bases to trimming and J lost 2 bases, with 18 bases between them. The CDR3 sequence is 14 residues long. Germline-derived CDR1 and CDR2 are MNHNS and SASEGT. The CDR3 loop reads CATDSPKTTYEQYF. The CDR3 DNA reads TGTGCCACCGACAGCCCAAAAACAACCTACGAGCAGTACTTC.

The CDR3 protein is CASRTAGRAFEQFF. In nucleotides, the CDR3 is TGTGCCAGCAGGACGGCGGGCCGGGCATTTGAGCAGTTCTTC. This rearrangement joins TRBV7-9 to TRBJ2-1; maybe TRBD2 (5 bases). Germline loops: CDR1 SEHNR, CDR2 FQNEAQ (reference sequence). CDR3 size: 14 residues. Trimming stripped 6 bases from V and 9 bases from J, with 18 bases between.

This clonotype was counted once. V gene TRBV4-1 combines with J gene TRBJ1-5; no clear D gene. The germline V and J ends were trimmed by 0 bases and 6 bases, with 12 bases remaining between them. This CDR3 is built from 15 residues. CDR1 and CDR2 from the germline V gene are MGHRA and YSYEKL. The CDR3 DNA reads TGCGCCAGCAGCCAAGATCGAGAGAGGTCTCAGCCCCAGCATTTT. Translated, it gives CASSQDRERSQPQHF.

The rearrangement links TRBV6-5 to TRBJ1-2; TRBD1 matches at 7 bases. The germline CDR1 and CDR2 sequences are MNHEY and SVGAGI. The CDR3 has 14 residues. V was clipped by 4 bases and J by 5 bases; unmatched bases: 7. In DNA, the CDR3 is TGTGCCAGCAGTTTACAGGGGATGGGGTATGGCTACACCTTC. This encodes CASSLQGMGYGYTF.

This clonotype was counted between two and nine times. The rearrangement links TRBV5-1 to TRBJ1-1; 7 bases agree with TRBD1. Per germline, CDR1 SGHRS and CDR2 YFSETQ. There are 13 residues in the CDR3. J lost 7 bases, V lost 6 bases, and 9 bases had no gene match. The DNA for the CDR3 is TGCGCCAGCAAACTTAGGGGGCAGAATGAAGCTTTCTTT. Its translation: CASKLRGQNEAFF.

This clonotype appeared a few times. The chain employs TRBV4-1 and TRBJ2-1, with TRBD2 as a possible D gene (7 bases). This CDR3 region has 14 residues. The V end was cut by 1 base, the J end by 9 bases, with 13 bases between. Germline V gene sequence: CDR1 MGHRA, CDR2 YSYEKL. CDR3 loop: CASSQGGGGGEQFF. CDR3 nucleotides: TGCGCCAGCAGCCAAGGGGGAGGGGGTGGTGAGCAGTTCTTC.

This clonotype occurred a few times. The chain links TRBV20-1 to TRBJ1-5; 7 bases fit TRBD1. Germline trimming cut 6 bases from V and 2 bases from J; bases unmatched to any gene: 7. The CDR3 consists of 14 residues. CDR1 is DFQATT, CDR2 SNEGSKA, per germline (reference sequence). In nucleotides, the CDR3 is TGCAGTGCCGTAGGGGGCGGAGGCAATCAGCCCCAGCATTTT. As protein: CSAVGGGGNQPQHF.